What follows are 5 T cell receptor beta chains derived from one specimen sequenced in a study of blood T cell repertoires in COVID-19 (TCRdb year 2020). The protocol used for the library was the immunoSEQ multiplex PCR assay. Drawn from immuneACCESS, this table holds only the in-frame rearrangements with V and J called that TCRdb kept. Clones are partly lost; checked studies trace under half to an unresolved V gene and leave the rest unexplained. The table for this sample lists about 120,000 clones; around 80% of them were counted only once. The ten largest account for just under 7.5% of the sample. The sequenced material came from peripheral blood. The receptors derive from a man aged 70 or older with active or convalescent COVID-19.

This clone was seen only a few times. V is TRBV7-8 and J is TRBJ2-3; 7 bases agree with TRBD2. The CDR3 runs 13 residues. J lost 2 bases, V lost 8 bases, and 4 bases had no gene match. Germline-derived CDR1 and CDR2 are SGHVS and FQNEAQ. The CDR3 loop is CASRSGATDTQYF. Here the CDR3 DNA reads TGTGCCAGCCGCAGCGGGGCCACAGATACGCAGTATTTT.

The chain combines TRBV3-1 (or the pseudogene TRBV3-2) with TRBJ2-3; 9 bases fit TRBD2. Germline CDR1 LGHDT, CDR2 YNNKEL (reference sequence). CDR3 length: 17 amino acids. The J segment lost 2 bases and the V segment lost 0 bases, leaving 6 bases of the junction unmatched. The chain's CDR3 is CASSQDLGLANTDTQYF. The CDR3 nucleotides are TGTGCCAGCAGCCAAGATTTAGGACTAGCGAACACAGATACGCAGTATTTT.

The chain has TRBV24-1 and TRBJ1-6; D possibly corresponds to TRBD1 (6 bases). V was clipped by 4 bases and J by 7 bases, with 10 bases between them. Germline lookup yields CDR1 KGHDR and CDR2 SFDVKD. CDR3 size: 14 residues. The CDR3 DNA reads TGTGCCACCAGTGACAGGGGAAAAAATTCACCCCTCCACTTT. This encodes CATSDRGKNSPLHF.

The chain links TRBV21-1 to TRBJ1-4; the table's D gene call, TRBD1, was not cross checked with the DNA. TRBV21-1 is listed as a pseudogene. The CDR3 spans 17 residues. The CDR3 spells CASSRHRSHPTNEKLFF. DNA for the CDR3: TGTGCCAGCAGCAGACACCGAAGTCATCCAACTAATGAAAAACTGTTTTTT.

The rearrangement joins TRBV3-1 (or the pseudogene TRBV3-2) to TRBJ2-3; 7 positions match TRBD1. CDR3 size: 13 residues. Trimming cost V 4 bases and J 5 bases; bases outside gene matches: 3. Germline V lookup: CDR1 LGHDT, CDR2 YNNKEL (reference sequence). Here the CDR3 reads CASSLTGVDTQYF. CDR3 coding DNA: TGTGCCAGCAGCCTTACAGGGGTAGATACGCAGTATTTT.